These 20 T cell receptor beta chains originate from one sample sequenced in a study of OX40 agonist ivuxolimab in advanced cancers. The table came from immunoSEQ multiplex PCR; TCRdb's copy has only in-frame clones and leaves some out. This table holds roughly 53,000 clones, about nine tenths found once. This material consisted of CD4+ or CD8+ T cells sorted from blood, taken in a trial of the OX40 agonist ivuxolimab. The source of these receptors is an adult with an advanced solid tumor such as melanoma, head and neck, liver or kidney cancer.

This clone was seen once. This rearrangement joins TRBV7-3 to TRBJ2-6, with D perhaps being TRBD1 or TRBD2 (5 bases each). The germline V and J ends were trimmed by 0 bases and 3 bases, with 9 bases remaining between them. There are 16 residues in the CDR3. The germline V gene encodes CDR1 SGHTA and CDR2 FQGTGA. CDR3 loop: CASSLTGDLGANVLTF. In nucleotides, the CDR3 is TGTGCCAGCAGCTTAACAGGGGACCTTGGGGCCAACGTCCTGACTTTC.

The J gene is TRBJ2-7, the V gene TRBV6-1; D may be TRBD1 (5 bases). Looked up from germline, CDR1 is MNHNS and CDR2 is SASEGT. V gave up 4 bases and J gave up 4 bases, with 8 bases separating them. There are 12 residues in the CDR3. The DNA of the CDR3 is TGTGCCAGCAGTGCAGGGTCTTACGAGCAGTACTTC. It yields the protein CASSAGSYEQYF.

The genes are TRBV9 and TRBJ2-2, with D perhaps matching TRBD1 or TRBD2 (6 bases each). Trimming removed 0 bases at V and 5 bases at J, with 11 bases between. Per the germline V gene, CDR1 is SGDLS and CDR2 is YYNGEE. The CDR3 covers 15 residues. CDR3 sequence reads: CASSVEGGRTGELFF. In nucleotides, the CDR3 is TGTGCCAGCAGCGTAGAAGGGGGGCGAACCGGGGAGCTGTTTTTT. Full variable domain (remainder filled in from reference TRBV9 and TRBJ2-2): DSGVTQTPKHLITATGQRVTLRCSPRSGDLSVYWYQQSLDQGLQFLIQYYNGEERAKGNILERFSAQQFPDLHSELNLSSLELGDSALYFCASSVEGGRTGELFFGEGSRLTVL.

The chain combines TRBV7-9 with TRBJ1-2; D possibly corresponds to TRBD1 (5 bases). Germline V gives CDR1 SEHNR, CDR2 FQNEAQ (reference sequence). The CDR3 totals 14 residues. Trimming took off 4 bases at V and 2 bases at J, with 11 bases between the two ends. CDR3 coding DNA: TGTGCCAGCAGCTCAAGGGGAGTAAACTATGGCTACACCTTC. Amino acids: CASSSRGVNYGYTF.

The V and J genes are TRBV11-2 and TRBJ2-3, with a weak D call TRBD2 (6 bases). Germline CDR1 SGHAT, CDR2 FQNNGV. V lost 1 base and J lost 6, with 14 bases in between. CDR3 length: 15 amino acids. The CDR3 nucleotides read TGTGCCAGCAGCTTAGTTAGCGGCGCCCGGGATACGCAGTATTTT. It encodes CASSLVSGARDTQYF.

The chain recombines TRBV6-1 with TRBJ1-3; D unclear. CDR1 is MNHNS and CDR2 is SASEGT in the germline V gene. Trimming removed 8 bases from V and 0 bases from J, with 8 bases in between. The CDR3 has 13 amino acids. DNA for the CDR3: TGTGCCAGCTTACGTCTCTCTGGAAACACCATATATTTT. It encodes CASLRLSGNTIYF.

This chain uses TRBV5-1 with TRBJ2-5, with 11 bases aligning to TRBD2. The V and J ends lost 6 bases and 7 bases, in that order; junction bases with no gene match: 11. The germline V gene has CDR1 SGHRS and CDR2 YFSETQ. CDR3 length equals 15 residues. CDR3 sequence (DNA): TGCGCCAGCAACGCCGGGACTAGCGGTAGCGGGACCCAGTACTTC. Translation: CASNAGTSGSGTQYF.

The rearrangement joins TRBV27 to TRBJ1-3; D is unclear. Trimming took 6 bases from V and 0 from J, leaving 12 bases between them. In germline, CDR1 is MNHEY, CDR2 SMNVEV (reference sequence). This CDR3 has 15 amino acids. The DNA of the CDR3 is TGTGCCAGCAGACTGGGATGGGACTCTGGAAACACCATATATTTT. Translation: CASRLGWDSGNTIYF.

The DNA for the CDR3 is TGTGCCAGCAGCTTAGTCTTCGGACAGGGCAATGAGCAGTTCTTC. It is translated as CASSLVFGQGNEQFF. V is TRBV7-9 and J is TRBJ2-1; 8 bases agree with TRBD1. With V trimmed by 1 base and J by 6 bases, 5 bases remained unmatched. CDR3 size: 15 residues. Germline V CDR1 and CDR2: SEHNR, FQNEAQ (reference sequence). The full variable domain, in which reference TRBV7-9 and TRBJ2-1 provide the parts outside the CDR3, is DTGVSQNPRHKITKRGQNVTFRCDPISEHNRLYWYRQTLGQGPEFLTYFQNEAQLEKSRLLSDRFSAERPKGSFSTLEIQRTEQGDSAMYLCASSLVFGQGNEQFFGPGTRLTVL.

This rearrangement joins TRBV9 to TRBJ2-2; D not resolved. Trimming took off 3 bases at V and 3 bases at J, with 9 bases between the two ends. The CDR3 sequence is 14 residues long. Germline CDR1 reads SGDLS; CDR2 reads YYNGEE. The CDR3 DNA follows: TGTGCCAGCAGCGCAAGATCTTACACCGGGGAGCTGTTTTTT. Translated, it gives CASSARSYTGELFF.

The CDR3 region is CASSWGASGTPYEQYF. The CDR3 coding sequence is TGTGCCAGCAGCTGGGGGGCTAGCGGGACCCCCTACGAGCAGTACTTC. The chain has TRBV5-4 and TRBJ2-7, with 9 bases matching TRBD2. The CDR3 runs to 16 residues. Germline V gene sequence: CDR1 SGHNT, CDR2 YYREEE (reference sequence). V shed 3 bases and J 2 bases; nucleotides not matched to a gene: 9.

The chain couples TRBV19 to TRBJ1-4; 9 nucleotides match TRBD1. Germline CDR1 LNHDA, CDR2 SQIVND (reference sequence). This CDR3 comprises 14 residues. After removal of 5 bases from V and 7 bases from J, the junction contained 5 bases not matched to a gene. CDR3 amino acids: CASSLQGAREKLFF. CDR3 DNA: TGTGCCAGTAGTTTACAGGGGGCGCGTGAAAAACTGTTTTTT.

The chain combines TRBV28 with TRBJ2-1; D is undetermined. The CDR3 is 11 amino acids. V was trimmed by 6 bases and J by 7 bases, leaving 7 bases between them. Germline lookup yields CDR1 MDHEN and CDR2 SYDVKM. The CDR3 region has the DNA TGTGCCAGCAGCAACTTGAATGAGCAGTTCTTC. It specifies CASSNLNEQFF.

The V call is TRBV5-6, the J call TRBJ2-1, with TRBD2 matching 11 bases. CDR3 length: 19 residues. Per the germline V gene, CDR1 is SGHDT and CDR2 is YYEEEE. Trimming at V came to 5 bases and at J to 5 bases, leaving 18 bases not matched to a gene. CDR3 sequence: CASSPDMWLGTSGNNEQFF. The CDR3 region has the DNA TGTGCCAGCAGTCCTGACATGTGGTTGGGGACTAGCGGTAACAATGAGCAGTTCTTC.

This chain connects TRBV13 to TRBJ2-3; tentative D call: TRBD2 (6 bases). The CDR3 contains 15 residues. The germline gives CDR1 PRHDT, CDR2 FYEKMQ (reference sequence). The V gene lost 5 bases and the J gene lost 2 bases, with 14 bases spanning the gap. The CDR3: CASSLRLDNTDTQYF. CDR3 DNA: TGTGCCAGCAGCCTTCGACTAGATAACACAGATACGCAGTATTTT.

This clone appeared a single time. CDR3 coding DNA: TGTGCCAGCAGTTTAGGTGGACGGGAGCAGTTCTTC. This translates into CASSLGGREQFF. V and J are TRBV28 and TRBJ2-1; D is unclear. The germline V gene has CDR1 MDHEN and CDR2 SYDVKM. The CDR3 consists of 12 residues. V was clipped by 2 bases and J by 10 bases, with 9 bases between them.

This chain uses TRBV2 with TRBJ2-2; 7 bases are shared with TRBD1. V was clipped by 6 bases and J by 6 bases; unmatched bases: 7. The CDR3 runs 14 residues. Per germline, CDR1 SNHLY and CDR2 FYNNEI. In DNA, the CDR3 is TGTGCCAGCAGATTACAGGGGTCGGCCGGGGAGCTGTTTTTT. Amino acid sequence: CASRLQGSAGELFF.

The CDR3 protein is CASSPTLTSNYGYTF. The CDR3 DNA follows: TGTGCCAGCAGCCCAACACTCACCTCTAACTATGGCTACACCTTC. The V and J genes are TRBV6-5 and TRBJ1-2; no clear D. The CDR3 extends over 15 amino acids. The germline V gene encodes CDR1 MNHEY and CDR2 SVGAGI. V lost 6 bases and J 0 bases, leaving 14 bases between the germline ends.

CDR3 region: CASSQGGQPQHF. CDR3 sequence (DNA): TGTGCCAGCAGCCAAGGGGGTCAGCCCCAGCATTTT. V is TRBV4-2 and J is TRBJ1-5; D call uncertain. The CDR3 has 12 residues. Trimming left V 1 base short and J 6 bases short, with 4 bases between. Germline assignment: CDR1 LGHNA and CDR2 YNFKEQ.

With regard to this clone: The junction does not match germline at one end; this may be a read error. This chain links TRBV5-4 with TRBJ2-2, with D possibly being TRBD2 (7 bases). The length of the CDR3 is 15 residues. CDR1 and CDR2 (germline): SGHNT, YYREEE (reference sequence). For the CDR3, the DNA is TGTGCCAGCAGATTGGCCGGGGGGCGCCCCGGGGAGCTGTTTTTT. Amino acid sequence: CASRLAGGRPGELFF.